Presented here are 20 T cell receptor beta chains from one specimen sequenced in a study of blood T cell repertoires in COVID-19. Assay used: immunoSEQ multiplex PCR; TCRdb lists only in-frame clones, some missing. The sample holds about 72,000 clones, more than 85% seen once. Material: peripheral blood. These receptors were obtained from a woman aged 60-75 years with active COVID-19.

This clone was seen just once. This chain connects TRBV6-5 to TRBJ1-5, with D possibly TRBD1 on 6 matching bases. Trimming took off 6 bases at V and 4 bases at J, with 7 bases between the two ends. The length of the CDR3 is 12 residues. Germline V gene data show CDR1 as MNHEY and CDR2 as SVGAGI. This CDR3 is CASRQGNQPQHF. In DNA, the CDR3 is TGTGCCAGCAGACAGGGAAATCAGCCCCAGCATTTT.

This chain connects TRBV29-1 to TRBJ2-1, with 7 bases matching TRBD1. This CDR3 is 13 amino acids long. From germline, CDR1 is SQVTM and CDR2 ANQGSEA. CDR3 bases: TGCAGTGGCCGGGACAGCGATTACAATGAGCAGTTCTTC. It translates to CSGRDSDYNEQFF.

The gene calls are TRBV6-5 and TRBJ2-3; the D is unclear. CDR1 MNHEY and CDR2 SVGAGI come from the germline V gene. V was shortened by 4 bases and J by 0 bases, with 11 bases between the two germline ends. The CDR3 is made up of 15 amino acids. The CDR3 DNA follows: TGTGCCAGCAGTTCTAGAGGTGTGAGCACAGATACGCAGTATTTT. This translates into CASSSRGVSTDTQYF.

The chain has TRBV5-1 and TRBJ2-1, with 12 positions matching TRBD1. V lost 0 bases, J lost 7 bases, and 5 bases stayed unmatched. CDR3 size: 16 residues. Germline loops: CDR1 SGHRS, CDR2 YFSETQ. In nucleotides, the CDR3 is TGCGCCAGCAGCTTGGCCGGGACAGGGGGCAAGAATGAGCAGTTCTTC. It specifies CASSLAGTGGKNEQFF.

J is TRBJ1-1 and V is TRBV11-2; D gene ambiguous. Germline V lookup: CDR1 SGHAT, CDR2 FQNNGV. Between the trimmed V and J ends, which lost 5 bases and 5 bases, there was a span of 12 bases. CDR3 length: 13 amino acids. In DNA form, the CDR3 reads TGTGCCAGCAGCACCAAAGCGGGGACTGAAGCTTTCTTT. Its translation is CASSTKAGTEAFF.

The chain links TRBV27 to TRBJ1-6; 11 bases are a match to TRBD1. J lost 7 bases, V lost 5 bases, and 4 bases had no gene match. This CDR3 region has 15 residues. The germline V gene has CDR1 MNHEY and CDR2 SMNVEV (reference sequence). CDR3 in amino acids: CASSGQGAQNSPLHF. The CDR3 coding sequence is TGTGCCAGCAGTGGACAGGGGGCACAGAATTCACCCCTCCACTTT.

This chain connects TRBV25-1 to TRBJ2-3, with 11 bases fitting TRBD2. This CDR3 spans 16 amino acids. From germline, CDR1 is MGHDK and CDR2 SYGVNS. With V trimmed by 5 bases and J by 2 bases, 6 bases remained unmatched. The CDR3 loop is CASSKRGLADTDTQYF. The CDR3 DNA follows: TGTGCCAGCAGTAAAAGGGGACTAGCGGACACAGATACGCAGTATTTT.

This rearrangement joins TRBV4-1 to TRBJ2-7; 7 nucleotides line up with TRBD2. The CDR3 is made up of 13 amino acids. Germline V gene lookup returns CDR1 MGHRA and CDR2 YSYEKL. The trim removed 4 bases at V and 11 bases at J, leaving 11 bases unmatched. The CDR3 DNA sequence: TGCGCCAGCAGCCCACTAGGACTAGTAGGAGAGTACTTC. Protein: CASSPLGLVGEYF.

V gene TRBV2 combines with J gene TRBJ2-5; D uncertain. The germline V and J ends were trimmed by 3 bases and 2 bases, with 10 bases remaining between them. This CDR3 has 14 amino acids. From germline, CDR1 is SNHLY and CDR2 FYNNEI. The DNA of the CDR3 is TGTGCCAGCAGTGAGCGGAACACACAAGAGACCCAGTACTTC. It translates to CASSERNTQETQYF.

The CDR3 spells CASSFRSYEQYF. CDR3 bases: TGTGCCAGCAGCTTCAGGTCTTACGAGCAGTACTTC. The rearrangement links TRBV12-3 or TRBV12-4 to TRBJ2-7; D is uncertain. The CDR3 is made up of 12 amino acids. The V and J ends lost 6 bases and 4 bases respectively, with 10 bases between them.

The chain joins TRBV4-1 to TRBJ2-3; 7 bases match TRBD2. Germline CDR1 MGHRA, CDR2 YSYEKL. The ends lost 7 bases at V and 0 bases at J; junction bases unmatched: 13. The CDR3 loop spans 17 amino acids. CDR3 sequence reads: CASNAAALAASTDTQYF. In nucleotides, the CDR3 is TGCGCCAGCAACGCGGCGGCCCTAGCGGCTAGCACAGATACGCAGTATTTT.

This chain links TRBV30 with TRBJ1-2, with D hard to call. This CDR3 is 14 amino acids long. Germline-derived CDR1 and CDR2 are GTSNPN and SVGIG (reference sequence). The V end lost 4 bases, the J end lost 7 bases, and 19 bases lay between the germline ends. The CDR3 sequence: CAWMPSQRESGYTF. The CDR3 nucleotides are TGTGCCTGGATGCCTTCTCAAAGGGAGAGTGGCTACACCTTC. Variable domain in full (rest from reference TRBV30 and TRBJ1-2): SQTIHQWPATLVQPVGSPLSLECTVEGTSNPNLYWYRQAAGRGLQLLFYSVGIGQISSEVPQNLSASRPQDRQFILSSKKLLLSDSGFYLCAWMPSQRESGYTFGSGTRLTVV.

The gene calls are TRBV5-4 and TRBJ2-1; 14 nucleotides align to TRBD2. Losses at the gene ends were 4 bases for V and 6 bases for J; bases not matched to a gene: 9. Germline V gene lookup returns CDR1 SGHNT and CDR2 YYREEE (reference sequence). The CDR3 has 17 residues. CDR3 in amino acids: CASSIPLGTSGSNEQFF. The CDR3 region has the DNA TGTGCCAGCAGCATACCGCTCGGGACTAGCGGGAGCAATGAGCAGTTCTTC.

The J gene is TRBJ2-1, the V gene TRBV4-2; weak D call: TRBD2 (6 bases). V was pared by 6 bases and J by 2 bases, with 14 bases between. Germline V gives CDR1 LGHNA, CDR2 YNFKEQ. The CDR3 has 15 amino acids. The CDR3 sequence is CASSLRERAYNEQFF. DNA for the CDR3: TGTGCCAGCAGTCTACGGGAGCGAGCCTACAATGAGCAGTTCTTC.

The genes are TRBV30 and TRBJ2-2; tentatively, D is TRBD2 (6 bases). V gave up 0 bases and J gave up 8 bases, with 19 bases separating them. This CDR3 spans 16 amino acids. Germline V gives CDR1 GTSNPN, CDR2 SVGIG (reference sequence). The CDR3: CAWSVGGAAGRGELFF. The CDR3 DNA reads as TGTGCCTGGAGTGTAGGAGGGGCGGCGGGAAGGGGGGAGCTGTTTTTT.

The V call is TRBV27, the J call TRBJ2-2; 7 positions match TRBD1. V shed 5 bases, J shed 7 bases, and the junction held 10 bases outside the gene matches. This CDR3 has 15 residues. Looked up from germline, CDR1 is MNHEY and CDR2 is SMNVEV (reference sequence). As DNA, the CDR3 is TGTGCCAGCAGTCCACAGGGGTCTGTAGTCGGGGAGCTGTTTTTT. Protein product: CASSPQGSVVGELFF.

CDR3: CASSSGLADKNIQYF. In DNA, the CDR3 is TGTGCCAGCAGTTCCGGACTAGCGGATAAAAACATTCAGTACTTC. The gene calls are TRBV2 and TRBJ2-4; 10 bases match TRBD2. The germline V gene encodes CDR1 SNHLY and CDR2 FYNNEI. This CDR3 has 15 amino acids. Trimming cost V 5 bases and J 4 bases; bases outside gene matches: 5.

This rearrangement joins TRBV11-2 to TRBJ2-3; tentatively, D is TRBD1 (5 bases). Trimming pared 0 bases from V and 3 bases from J, leaving 7 bases between. The CDR3 loop spans 14 amino acids. Germline CDR1 is SGHAT and CDR2 is FQNNGV. The CDR3: CASSLDRGTDTQYF. The DNA of the CDR3 is TGTGCCAGCAGCTTAGATAGGGGTACAGATACGCAGTATTTT. Complete variable domain (other parts from reference TRBV11-2 and TRBJ2-3): EAGVAQSPRYKIIEKRQSVAFWCNPISGHATLYWYQQILGQGPKLLIQFQNNGVVDDSQLPKDRFSAERLKGVDSTLKIQPAKLEDSAVYLCASSLDRGTDTQYFGPGTRLTVL.

V usage is TRBV6-5 and J usage is TRBJ1-4, with D possibly matching TRBD1 (6 bases). CDR3 length: 14 residues. The V end lost 6 bases, the J end lost 2 bases, and 10 bases lay between the germline ends. Per the germline V gene, CDR1 is MNHEY and CDR2 is SVGAGI. The CDR3 nucleotides read TGTGCCAGCAGCCCAGGGGTCACTAATGAAAAACTGTTTTTT. Translated: CASSPGVTNEKLFF.

CDR3 sequence (DNA): TGTGCCAGCGGGCAGGGAGGGCCGGACACTGAAGCTTTCTTT. Its protein product is CASGQGGPDTEAFF. V usage is TRBV6-5 and J usage is TRBJ1-1; tentative D call: TRBD1 (5 bases). The CDR3 totals 14 residues. CDR1 and CDR2 (germline): MNHEY, SVGAGI. The V end was cut by 8 bases, the J end by 3 bases, with 16 bases between.